A selection of T cell receptor beta chains follows, all from one sample in a study of T cells after yellow fever vaccination. TCRdb processed the 5' RACE reads anew with MiXCR; each CDR3 protein has one entry. Here the sample spans about 50,000 distinct CDR3 sequences, roughly 7.3% being singletons. The sequenced sample was CD8+ T cells sorted from PBMCs, obtained about 2 weeks after the first yellow fever vaccination. The receptor source for this set is a man between 18 and 35 years old who received the YFV17D yellow fever vaccine. Each CDR3 is given with its conserved first and last residue. The D gene is left open where the match is weak. Clone size is not always given. Where it is, it says once, few, many or a class for expanded clones.

few | - | TRBJ1-6 | TRBV5-5 | TGTGCCAGCAGCTTAAGGAGCTCCTATAATTCACCCCTCCACTTT | CASSLRSSYNSPLHF
many | TRBD2 | TRBJ2-6 | TRBV6-2/TRBV6-3 | TGTGCCAGCAGTATGGGAGGGCGTTCAGCGTCCTCTGGGGCCAACGTCCTGACTTTC | CASSMGGRSASSGANVLTF
many | - | TRBJ1-1 | TRBV4-1 | TGCGCCAGCAGTAGTAGGGAAGTTGCTGAAGCTTTCTTT | CASSSREVAEAFF
many | TRBD1 | TRBJ1-2 | TRBV5-6 | TGTGCCAGCAGCTTGGAGCGGACAGGGTCTAACTATGGCTACACCTTC | CASSLERTGSNYGYTF
many | TRBD1 | TRBJ2-7 | TRBV20-1 | TGCAGTGCCATTAGGGACAGGGGGATGTGGGAGCAGTACTTC | CSAIRDRGMWEQYF
many | - | TRBJ2-3 | TRBV11-2 | TGTGCCAGCAGCGCAGTCGGGGATACGCAGTATTTT | CASSAVGDTQYF
many | - | TRBJ2-3 | TRBV7-6 | TGTGCCAGCAGCTCCCGATTGGCAGACCGCACAGATACGCAGTATTTT | CASSSRLADRTDTQYF
many | - | TRBJ1-5 | TRBV11-1 | TGTGCCAGCAGCTTAACGGGGACGAACAGGGAGAGGAGCAATCAGCCCCAGCATTTT | CASSLTGTNRERSNQPQHF
- | TRBD2 | TRBJ2-2 | TRBV7-1 | TGTGCCAGCAGCTCAGGGCTGATCAGCGGGGTGCTGTTTTTT | CASSSGLISGVLFF
- | TRBD1 | TRBJ2-7 | TRBV6-5 | TGTGCCAGCAGTTGGACAGGATCTCTCTCCTACGAGCAGTACTTC | CASSWTGSLSYEQYF
many | TRBD2 | TRBJ2-5 | TRBV6-4 | TGTGCCAGCAGTGAATTTAAGCGGGGTACGGAAGAGACCCAGTACTTC | CASSEFKRGTEETQYF
many | - | TRBJ2-2 | TRBV27 | TGTGCCAGCAGTTTATCCGGAGGGTTGGTTGGGGAGCTGTTTTTT | CASSLSGGLVGELFF
few | - | TRBJ2-1 | TRBV5-4 | TGTGCCAGCAGCTCGGCGGACAATGAGCAGTTCTTC | CASSSADNEQFF
many | - | TRBJ1-6 | TRBV4-2 | TGTGCCAGCAGCCAGTCAGGGGACTATAATTCACCCCTCCACTTT | CASSQSGDYNSPLHF
- | - | TRBJ2-7 | TRBV2 | TGTGCCACCCACCGAAGCGGTGGATACTTC | CATHRSGGYF
many | - | TRBJ1-1 | TRBV29-1 | TGCAGCGTTGAAGTTAGGGCAATTGAAGCTTTCTTT | CSVEVRAIEAFF
many | - | TRBJ2-7 | TRBV6-1 | TGTGCCAGCAGCGGAACGGGATACGAGCAGTACTTC | CASSGTGYEQYF
many | - | TRBJ2-7 | TRBV5-1 | TGCGCCAGCAGCTTGGCGGTCGGTCAGGGAATCTACGAGCAGTACTTC | CASSLAVGQGIYEQYF
many | - | TRBJ1-3 | TRBV12-3/TRBV12-4 | TGTGCCAGCAGTGTCACAGGGAGCGGAAACACCATATATTTT | CASSVTGSGNTIYF
few | TRBD1 | TRBJ2-7 | TRBV9 | TGTGCCAGCAGCGTTGGGACAGGGGGCAAAAGGGGGGAGCAGTACTTC | CASSVGTGGKRGEQYF
many | TRBD2 | TRBJ2-1 | TRBV5-4 | TGTGCCAGCAGCTTGGAAGGGCGGGGGGGCCTTGAGCAGTTCTTC | CASSLEGRGGLEQFF
many | - | TRBJ2-7 | TRBV4-1 | TGCGCCAGCAGCCCTGGGACTTTAGCCTACGAGCAGTACTTC | CASSPGTLAYEQYF
medium-sized | TRBD2 | TRBJ2-1 | TRBV7-8 | TGTGCCAGCAGCCAATACCTCCCGGGACTAGCGGGGGTTGACTCCTACAATGAGCAGTTCTTC | CASSQYLPGLAGVDSYNEQFF
many | - | TRBJ2-3 | TRBV7-9 | TGTGCCAACATCGCGGGGGACAACACAGATACGCAGTATTTT | CANIAGDNTDTQYF
many | TRBD1 | TRBJ2-3 | TRBV25-1 | TGTGCCAGCAGTGAAGGACAGGACCCGGATACGCAGTATTTT | CASSEGQDPDTQYF
many | TRBD1 | TRBJ2-1 | TRBV24-1 | TGTGCCACCAGTGATTCCGGGACAGCCTACAATGAGCAGTTCTTC | CATSDSGTAYNEQFF
many | - | TRBJ1-2 | TRBV7-8 | TGTGCCAGCAGCTTAGTTTTTGGGTCTAACTATGGCTACACCTTC | CASSLVFGSNYGYTF
many | TRBD1 | TRBJ1-1 | TRBV6-1 | TGTGCCAGCAGCGAGAAGACAGGGTGGAACACTGAAGCTTTCTTT | CASSEKTGWNTEAFF
many | - | TRBJ2-7 | TRBV29-1 | TGCAGCGTTCCCGGGCCGGGGGAGCAGTACTTC | CSVPGPGEQYF
many | - | TRBJ2-1 | TRBV14 | TGTGCCAGCAGCCAAGATCTGGGGGGGCTGGAGGATGAGCAGTTCTTC | CASSQDLGGLEDEQFF
- | TRBD2 | TRBJ2-2 | TRBV11-1 | TGTGCCAGCAGACTAGCGGGAGGTACCGGGGAGCTGTTTTTT | CASRLAGGTGELFF
many | - | TRBJ2-5 | TRBV12-3/TRBV12-4 | TGTGCCAGCAGTTTTTTCGGCCAAGAGACCCAGTACTTC | CASSFFGQETQYF
many | TRBD1 | TRBJ2-1 | TRBV7-9 | TGTGCCAGCAGACCCTACCACCTGACAGGGGACAATGAGCAGTTCTTC | CASRPYHLTGDNEQFF
many | - | TRBJ1-5 | TRBV20-1 | TGCAGTGCTAGAGCAAACAATCAGCCCCAGCATTTT | CSARANNQPQHF
- | - | TRBJ2-5 | TRBV5-4 | TGTGCCAGCAGCTCGACCTCAGGACATTTCCAAGAGACCCAGTACTTC | CASSSTSGHFQETQYF
many | TRBD2 | TRBJ2-7 | TRBV5-6 | TGTGCCAGCAGCCCGGGACTAGCACAGACCTACGAGCAGTACTTC | CASSPGLAQTYEQYF
many | TRBD1 | TRBJ1-3 | TRBV12-3/TRBV12-4 | TGTGCCAGCGGAGGGGACAGGGGCGACACCATATATTTT | CASGGDRGDTIYF
many | - | TRBJ2-1 | TRBV20-1 | TGCAGTGCTAGAGCGGTCTCCTACAATGAGCAGTTCTTC | CSARAVSYNEQFF
many | - | TRBJ2-1 | TRBV5-1 | TGCGCCAGCAGCCCTTCGGCGGGGACCCTTGCAGGCGAGCAGTTCTTC | CASSPSAGTLAGEQFF
- | - | TRBJ2-5 | TRBV5-4 | TGTGCCAGCAGTGGAGAGAACCAAGAGACCCAGTACTTC | CASSGENQETQYF
many | - | TRBJ1-2 | TRBV4-3 | TGCGCCAGCAGCCAAGACTGGGTCGAGGGAAACTATGGCTACACCTTC | CASSQDWVEGNYGYTF
- | - | TRBJ2-3 | TRBV5-4 | TGTGCCAGCAGCTTTCGACGGGGAGCAGATACGCAGTATTTT | CASSFRRGADTQYF
many | - | TRBJ2-3 | TRBV10-2 | TGCGCCAGCAGTGAGGACCGGGGGCCCACAGATACGCAGTATTTT | CASSEDRGPTDTQYF
many | TRBD2 | TRBJ2-7 | TRBV7-2 | TGTGCCAGCAGCTTGCCTCCGGGGGGTGGGGGCGAGCAGTACTTC | CASSLPPGGGGEQYF
many | - | TRBJ1-1 | TRBV6-5 | TGTGCCAGCAGTTACGGACTGATGAACACTGAAGCTTTCTTT | CASSYGLMNTEAFF
many | - | TRBJ2-3 | TRBV9 | TGTGCCAGCAGCCCTATCAGGCAGGGCACAGATACGCAGTATTTT | CASSPIRQGTDTQYF
many | - | TRBJ1-1 | TRBV3-1 | TGTGCCAGCAGCCAAGATTGGTCGGAGGCTGAAGCTTTCTTT | CASSQDWSEAEAFF
many | - | TRBJ2-1 | TRBV29-1 | TGCAGCGTTGAAGATGGGGCTACCTACAATGAGCAGTTCTTC | CSVEDGATYNEQFF
- | - | TRBJ1-5 | TRBV27 | TGTGCCAGCACTACTACGGGGGGCAATCAGCCCCAGCATTTT | CASTTTGGNQPQHF
medium-sized | TRBD2 | TRBJ2-1 | TRBV4-1 | TGCGCCAGCAGCCAAGCGGGGGGCTCCTACAATGAGCAGTTCTTC | CASSQAGGSYNEQFF
many | - | TRBJ1-6 | TRBV27 | TGTGCCAGCAGTTTGGGCTCCTATAATTCACCCCTCCACTTT | CASSLGSYNSPLHF
many | - | TRBJ2-7 | TRBV19 | TGTGCCAGTAGTACCACAGTGGCTACCGAGCAGTACTTC | CASSTTVATEQYF
many | TRBD1 | TRBJ1-6 | TRBV15 | TGTGCCACCAGCAGGATCCCGGCAGGGGGTAATTCACCCCTCCACTTT | CATSRIPAGGNSPLHF